Sequencing of this T cell receptor beta chain was carried out in a study of blood T cells in healthy people across ages. Regarding the study as a whole: Donor CMV infection status was unknown, possibly confounding age-related changes in expanded clonotypes.

Worth noting for this clonotype: The antigen remains undetermined.

This CDR3 has 13 residues. Trimming removed 2 bases at V and 4 bases at J, with 9 bases between. For every donor, a draw yielded 7.5 to 10 milliliters of peripheral blood. Combining a sample-barcoded 5' primer with a J-beta primer mix, a second PCR ran for about 7 to 12 cycles. TCRdb ran MiXCR on the 5' RACE reads and lists one entry per CDR3 protein. This table has just under 750,000 distinct CDR3 sequences, 20% to 25% appearing once. Sequencing input: blood. The chain is built from TRBV12-3 or TRBV12-4 and TRBJ2-7; D is unresolved. The TCR originated in a man aged 65 to 85 in good health. The CDR3 coding sequence is TGTGCCAGCAGTTTAATGGTTCATTACGAGCAGTACTTC. It specifies CASSLMVHYEQYF.